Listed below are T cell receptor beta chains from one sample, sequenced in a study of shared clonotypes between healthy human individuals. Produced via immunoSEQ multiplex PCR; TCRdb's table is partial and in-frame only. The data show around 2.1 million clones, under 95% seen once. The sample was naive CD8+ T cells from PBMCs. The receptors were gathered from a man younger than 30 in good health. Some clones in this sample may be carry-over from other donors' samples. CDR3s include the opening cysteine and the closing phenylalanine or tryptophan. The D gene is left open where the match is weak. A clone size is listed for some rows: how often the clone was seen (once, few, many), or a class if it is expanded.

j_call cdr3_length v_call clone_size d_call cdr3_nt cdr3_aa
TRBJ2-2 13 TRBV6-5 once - TGTGCCAGCAGTTACTCGGGGCCCGGGGAGCTGTTTTTT CASSYSGPGELFF
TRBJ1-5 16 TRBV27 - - TGTGCCAGCAGTTCCCTCGGGGGAGGCGGCAATCAGCCCCAGCATTTT CASSSLGGGGNQPQHF
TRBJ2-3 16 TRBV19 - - TGTGCCAGTAGTACCTTTGGCGCGGCCAGCACAGATACGCAGTATTTT CASSTFGAASTDTQYF
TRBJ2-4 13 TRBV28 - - TGTGCCAGCGCTAGGAGAACCAAAAACATTCAGTACTTC CASARRTKNIQYF
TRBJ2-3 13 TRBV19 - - TGTGCCAGTAGTATCCAGATTACAGATACGCAGTATTTT CASSIQITDTQYF
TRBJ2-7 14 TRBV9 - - TGTGCCAGCAGCGTAGGTGGGCTTTCCCACGAGCAGTACTTC CASSVGGLSHEQYF
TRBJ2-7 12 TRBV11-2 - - TGTGCCAGCAGCTTAAACAGTTACGAGCAGTACTTC CASSLNSYEQYF
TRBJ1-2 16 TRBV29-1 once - TGCAGCGTCCGAGGGGGATCGGGCAGAGCTAACTATGGCTACACCTTC CSVRGGSGRANYGYTF
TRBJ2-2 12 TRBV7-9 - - TGTGCCAGCAGCTTAGTAGCCGAGGAGCTGTTTTTT CASSLVAEELFF
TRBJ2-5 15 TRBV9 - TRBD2 TGTGCCAGCAGCGTCGGGGGAGGGTTAACAGAGACCCAGTACTTC CASSVGGGLTETQYF
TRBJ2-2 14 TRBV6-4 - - TGTGCCAGCAGCCTCCGGGCAGGGGCCGGGGAGCTGTTTTTT CASSLRAGAGELFF
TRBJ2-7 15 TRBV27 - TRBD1 TGTGCCAGCTCCGCGGACAGGGGCGACTCCTACGAGCAGTACTTC CASSADRGDSYEQYF
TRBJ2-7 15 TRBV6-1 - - TGTGCCAGCGGCCCGCTAGTCGAGGGCGGCTACGAGCAGTACTTC CASGPLVEGGYEQYF
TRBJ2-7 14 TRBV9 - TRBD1 TGTGCCAGCAGCGTGGGGACAGGCCTCTACGAGCAGTACTTC CASSVGTGLYEQYF
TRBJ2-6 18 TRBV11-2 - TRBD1 TGTGCCAGCAGCCCCTCCCGGGACAGGAGCTCTGGGGCCAACGTCCTGACTTTC CASSPSRDRSSGANVLTF
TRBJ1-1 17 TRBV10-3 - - TGTGCCATCCGCCCGAGGGCGGGAATTAACATGGTTTCTGAAGCTTTCTTT CAIRPRAGINMVSEAFF
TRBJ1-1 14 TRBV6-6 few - TGTGCCAGCAGTCCCGGGACCCGGAACACTGAAGCTTTCTTT CASSPGTRNTEAFF
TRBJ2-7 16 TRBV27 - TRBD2 TGTGCCAGCAGCCAAGGCGGGGCGGGAGGTTCTTACGAGCAGTACTTC CASSQGGAGGSYEQYF
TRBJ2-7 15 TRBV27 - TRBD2 TGTGCCAGCAGTCCCTACACCAGCGGGAGTTCCGAGCAGTACTTC CASSPYTSGSSEQYF
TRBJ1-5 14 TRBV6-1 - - TGTGCCAGCAGTGAATACAGACTGAATCAGCCCCAGCATTTT CASSEYRLNQPQHF
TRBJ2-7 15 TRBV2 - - TGTGCCAGCAGATCCAACAGGGAATGGTCCTACGAGCAGTACTTC CASRSNREWSYEQYF
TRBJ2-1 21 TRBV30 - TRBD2 TGTGCCTGGAGTCTCCCTCGGTGGACTAGCGGGGGAACCCGCTCCTACAATGAGCAGTTCTTC CAWSLPRWTSGGTRSYNEQFF
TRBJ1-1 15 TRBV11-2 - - TGTGCCAGCAGCTTAGACGAGGAGATGAACACTGAAGCTTTCTTT CASSLDEEMNTEAFF
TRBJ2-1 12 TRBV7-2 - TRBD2 TGTGCCAGCAGCCCCACGACTAGCGGCCCCGTCTTC CASSPTTSGPVF
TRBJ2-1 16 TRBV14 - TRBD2 TGTGCCAGCAGCCCCACACTAGCGGGAGAAGGAAATGAGCAGTTCTTC CASSPTLAGEGNEQFF
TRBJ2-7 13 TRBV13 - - TGTGCCAGCAGCTTAAACAGGGACTACGAGCAGTACTTC CASSLNRDYEQYF
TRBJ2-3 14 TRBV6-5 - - TGTGCCAGCAGAGCCGGGACCGGCACAGATACGCAGTATTTT CASRAGTGTDTQYF
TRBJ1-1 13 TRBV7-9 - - TGTGCCAGCAGCTTCCGGGGCCCGGATGAAGCTTTCTTT CASSFRGPDEAFF
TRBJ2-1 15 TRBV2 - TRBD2 TGTGCCAGCAGCGCTACTAGCGGGAGGAGAGGTGAGCAGTTCTTC CASSATSGRRGEQFF
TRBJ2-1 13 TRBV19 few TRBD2 TGTGCCAGTAGTATGACTAGCGGGAGCGAGCAGTTCTTC CASSMTSGSEQFF
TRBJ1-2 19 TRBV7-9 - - TGTGCCAGCAGCTTAGCGCCCTTCGACCCTACCCAATATAACTATGGCTACACCTTC CASSLAPFDPTQYNYGYTF
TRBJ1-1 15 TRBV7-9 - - TGTGCCAGCAGCTTAATCGGGGCCATGAACACTGAAGCTTTCTTT CASSLIGAMNTEAFF
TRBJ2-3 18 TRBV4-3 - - TGCGCCAGCAGCCAAGAAGCCTCTAGCGGTGGCCCAGGGGGTACGCAGTATTTT CASSQEASSGGPGGTQYF
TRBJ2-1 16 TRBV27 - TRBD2 TGTGCCAGCAGTTTATTGAGAGCGGGAGGGCCAGATGAGCAGTTCTTC CASSLLRAGGPDEQFF
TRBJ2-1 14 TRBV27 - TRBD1 TGTGCCAGCAGTCCCGAGGGGGCCCCGAGTGAGCAGTTCTTC CASSPEGAPSEQFF
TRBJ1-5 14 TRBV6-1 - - TGTGCCAGCAGTGGAGATTATAGCAATCAGCCCCAGCATTTT CASSGDYSNQPQHF
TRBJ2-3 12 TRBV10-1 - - TGCGCCAGCAGTCAGGGTCCAGATACGCAGTATTTT CASSQGPDTQYF
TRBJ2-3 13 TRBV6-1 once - TGTGCCAGCAGACCAAGGGGATACGATACGCAGTATTTT CASRPRGYDTQYF
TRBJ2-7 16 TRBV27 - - TGTGCCAGCAGTTTACGATTGGCCTCCCCGACTAGGGAGCAGTACTTC CASSLRLASPTREQYF
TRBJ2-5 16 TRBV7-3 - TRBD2 TGTGCCAGCAGCCCCGGACTAGCGGGAGTTGGAGAGACCCAGTACTTC CASSPGLAGVGETQYF
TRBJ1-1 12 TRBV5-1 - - TGCGCCAGCAGCCCCGGGGCCCCTGAAGCTTTCTTT CASSPGAPEAFF
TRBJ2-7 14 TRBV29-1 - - TGCAGCGTTGGGGGCTACAACCCTTACTACGAGCAGTACTTC CSVGGYNPYYEQYF
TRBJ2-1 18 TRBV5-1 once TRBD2 TGCGCCAGCAGCTTGGTTGGTAGCGGGAGGGCCTCCTACAATGAGCAGTTCTTC CASSLVGSGRASYNEQFF
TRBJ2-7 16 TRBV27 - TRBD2 TGTGCCAGCAGCTCGGGACTAGCGGGAACCCTCTACGAGCAGTACTTC CASSSGLAGTLYEQYF
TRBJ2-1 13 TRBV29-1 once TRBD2 TGCAGCGTTGGCGGGAGAGTCTACAATGAGCAGTTCTTC CSVGGRVYNEQFF
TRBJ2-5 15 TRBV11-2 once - TGTGCCAGCAGCTTAGATCTTGTAAAGCAAGAGACCCAGTACTTC CASSLDLVKQETQYF
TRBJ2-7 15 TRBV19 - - TGTGCCAGTAGTATTGGGGGTACCCCCAACTACGAGCAGTACTTC CASSIGGTPNYEQYF
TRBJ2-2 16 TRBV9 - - TGTGCCAGCAGCGTATGGGGAGCAAGGGACACCGGGGAGCTGTTTTTT CASSVWGARDTGELFF
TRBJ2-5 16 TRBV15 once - TGTGCCACCAGCAGAGACGGTCTAGCAGATCAAGAGACCCAGTACTTC CATSRDGLADQETQYF
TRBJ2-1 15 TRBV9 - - TGTGCCAGCAGCGTAGTGGGGTCCCCCTACAATGAGCAGTTCTTC CASSVVGSPYNEQFF
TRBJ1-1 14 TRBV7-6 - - TGTGCCAGCAGCTTAGGGGTCACAAACACTGAAGCTTTCTTT CASSLGVTNTEAFF
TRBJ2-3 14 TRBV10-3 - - TGTGCCATCAGTGGTGTCAGGAGCACAGATACGCAGTATTTT CAISGVRSTDTQYF
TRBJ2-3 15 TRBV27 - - TGTGCCAGCTACCCTGTCTTCCCTAACACAGATACGCAGTATTTT CASYPVFPNTDTQYF
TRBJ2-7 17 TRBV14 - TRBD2 TGTGCCAGCAGCCCGGGGGGACTAGCGGGAGTTTCTTACGAGCAGTACTTC CASSPGGLAGVSYEQYF
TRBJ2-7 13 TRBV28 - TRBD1 TGTGCCACTCGGGACAGGGCCACCTACGAGCAGTACTTC CATRDRATYEQYF
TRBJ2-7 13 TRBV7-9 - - TGTGCCAGCAGCCCGGCGCGGGGCTACGAGCAGTACTTC CASSPARGYEQYF
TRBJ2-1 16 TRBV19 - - TGTGCCAGTAGTAAGAACTACGCCGCGCCTCCCAATGAGCAGTTCTTC CASSKNYAAPPNEQFF
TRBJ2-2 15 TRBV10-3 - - TGTGCCATCAGTGACACCGGGCCATTGGTCGGGGAGCTGTTTTTT CAISDTGPLVGELFF
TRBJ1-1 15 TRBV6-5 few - TGTGCCAGCAGTTACTCGCAGGGGTTGAACACTGAAGCTTTCTTT CASSYSQGLNTEAFF
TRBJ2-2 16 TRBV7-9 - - TGTGCCAGCAGCTTGGACCACCCCCCTGGGGTTAGGGAGCTGTTTTTT CASSLDHPPGVRELFF